This TCR beta chain emerged from a study of technical replicates of blood from a few donors. There are 15 residues in the CDR3. The germline CDR1 and CDR2 sequences are SGHAT and FQNNGV. The ends were cut back, 6 bases at V and 0 bases at J, with 15 bases in the middle. Libraries were prepared by immunoSEQ multiplex PCR; TCRdb keeps only in-frame clonotypes and omits some of them. The table includes about 50,000 clones, 90% to 97% detected once. This TCR was sampled from a human donor in good health. This chain joins TRBV11-2 and TRBJ2-7; D remains ambiguous. The sample was T cells isolated from PBMCs. The CDR3 sequence: CASSSNGLSSYEQYF. In DNA form, the CDR3 reads TGTGCCAGCAGTTCTAACGGTTTAAGCTCCTACGAGCAGTACTTC.